This T cell receptor (beta chain) was obtained from a study of regulatory T cells in long-lasting Graves disease. Whole-study context: Persistent Graves' disease denoted over 5 years of antithyroid drugs plus positive TSH receptor antibodies.

As for this clonotype: Its antigen is unknown.

Study-level points and caveats: Few sampled subjects may have lowered accuracy. Persistent Graves' cases showed lower TCR diversity than newly diagnosed cases. Persistent disease preferred TRBV28, TRBJ1-2 and TRBJ2-5; new disease, TRBV20-1 and TRBJ2-1.

Combining iRepertoire HTBI primers with Arm-PCR of CDR3 regions, the authors built TCR beta libraries. From the multiplex PCR reads, TCRdb called clonotypes with MiXCR, one entry per CDR3 protein. The sample yields roughly 400,000 distinct CDR3 sequences, about a fifth seen once. Germline CDR1 reads SGHTA; CDR2 reads FQGNSA. The CDR3 is 15 residues long. V trimming: 2 bases; J trimming: 2 bases; junction bases outside the gene matches: 5. Time point defined: persistent/refractory GD, antithyroid drugs over 5 years with positive TRAb. RNA extracted from PBMCs served as the sequencing template. The rearrangement uses TRBV7-2 and TRBJ2-5; 7 bases are shared with TRBD1. This sequence was found in a female donor with Graves disease. Sequencing was performed on peripheral blood mononuclear cells (PBMCs), taken when the disease was refractory, from a patient treated with antithyroid drugs. The CDR3 DNA is TGTGCCAGCAGCTTACAGACAGGGCAACAAGAGACCCAGTACTTC. Protein product: CASSLQTGQQETQYF. The whole variable domain, remainder taken from reference TRBV7-2 and TRBJ2-5, is GAGVSQSPSNKVTEKGKDVELRCDPISGHTALYWYRQSLGQGLEFLIYFQGNSAPDKSGLPSDRFSAERTGGSVSTLTIQRTQQEDSAVYLCASSLQTGQQETQYFGPGTRLLVL.